This T cell receptor (beta chain) was observed in a study of T cell repertoires in cytomegalovirus infection. Study context: Researchers turned to recently identified HLA-C-restricted CMV epitopes as well as well-studied HLA-B-restricted ones. A matching HLA type, together with CMV infection, was signaled by public TCR beta signatures.

V lost 3 bases, J lost 10 bases, and 9 bases lay in between. CDR1 SGHNT and CDR2 YENEEA come from the germline V gene. The CDR3 contains 11 residues. From the reads, TCRdb called clonotypes with MiXCR, one entry per CDR3 protein. Altogether 310,000 or so distinct CDR3 sequences are present, roughly 25% being singletons, with the ten largest covering more than 10%. This clonotype was found many times. Its antigen remains unidentified. Overall study results and limits: HLA-C-restricted CMV clonotypes gave the most frequent clonotype in two of eight donors.

The chain carries TRBV11-3 and TRBJ1-1; unclear D gene. This TCR came from a human donor in good health (CMV status not recorded). Some clones in this sample may be carry-over from other donors' samples. The sample was cultured PBMCs, taken from culture after CMV antigen stimulation. CDR3 residues: CASSFGKRAFF. The CDR3 nucleotides are TGTGCCAGCAGCTTTGGCAAGAGAGCTTTCTTT.